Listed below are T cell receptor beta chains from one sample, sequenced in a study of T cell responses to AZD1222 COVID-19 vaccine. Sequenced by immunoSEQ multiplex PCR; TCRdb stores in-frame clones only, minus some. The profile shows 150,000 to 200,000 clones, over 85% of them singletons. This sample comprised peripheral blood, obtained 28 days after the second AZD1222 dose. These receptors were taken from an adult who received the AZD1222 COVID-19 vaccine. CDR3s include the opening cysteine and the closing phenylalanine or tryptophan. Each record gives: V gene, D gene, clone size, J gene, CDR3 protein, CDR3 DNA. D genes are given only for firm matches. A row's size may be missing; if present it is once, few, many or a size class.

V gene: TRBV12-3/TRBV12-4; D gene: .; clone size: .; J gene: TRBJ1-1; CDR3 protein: CASSFFMNTEAFF; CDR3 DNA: TGTGCCAGCAGTTTCTTTATGAACACTGAAGCTTTCTTT
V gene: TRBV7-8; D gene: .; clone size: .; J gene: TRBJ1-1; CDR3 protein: CASSLAPGRRRAFF; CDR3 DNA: TGTGCCAGCAGCTTAGCCCCGGGACGCCGGAGGGCTTTCTTT
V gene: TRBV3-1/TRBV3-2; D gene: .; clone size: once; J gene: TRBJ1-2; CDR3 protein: CASSQVEYGYTF; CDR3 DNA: TGTGCCAGCAGCCAAGTGGAATATGGCTACACCTTC
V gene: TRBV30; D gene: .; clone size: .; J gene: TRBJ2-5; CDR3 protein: CAWSVSAGMRETQYF; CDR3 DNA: TGTGCCTGGAGTGTATCCGCAGGGATGCGGGAGACCCAGTACTTC
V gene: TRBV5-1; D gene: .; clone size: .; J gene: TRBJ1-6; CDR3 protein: CASSLNLVVNSPLHF; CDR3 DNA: TGCGCCAGCAGCTTGAATTTGGTTGTTAATTCACCCCTCCACTTT
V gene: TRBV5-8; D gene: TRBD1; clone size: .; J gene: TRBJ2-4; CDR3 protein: CASSLAQGAAKNIQYF; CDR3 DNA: TGTGCCAGCAGCTTGGCACAGGGGGCTGCCAAAAACATTCAGTACTTC
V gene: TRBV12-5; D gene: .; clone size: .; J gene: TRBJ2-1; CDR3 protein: CASGLQGGVDEQFF; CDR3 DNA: TGTGCTAGTGGTTTACAGGGTGGTGTCGATGAGCAGTTCTTC
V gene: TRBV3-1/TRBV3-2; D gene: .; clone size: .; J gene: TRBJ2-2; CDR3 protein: CASSQRQGGELFF; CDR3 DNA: TGTGCCAGCAGCCAAAGGCAGGGCGGGGAGCTGTTTTTT
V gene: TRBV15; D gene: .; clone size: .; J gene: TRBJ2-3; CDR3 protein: CATSGMAGSDTQYF; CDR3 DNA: TGTGCCACCAGCGGGATGGCGGGGTCAGATACGCAGTATTTT
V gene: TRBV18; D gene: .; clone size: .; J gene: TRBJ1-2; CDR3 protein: CASSPTGLYGYTF; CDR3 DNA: TGTGCCAGCTCACCGACAGGTCTCTATGGCTACACCTTC
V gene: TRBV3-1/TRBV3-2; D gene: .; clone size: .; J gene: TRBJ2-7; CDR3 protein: CASSQPQDDEQYF; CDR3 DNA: TGTGCCAGCAGCCAGCCCCAAGATGACGAGCAGTACTTC
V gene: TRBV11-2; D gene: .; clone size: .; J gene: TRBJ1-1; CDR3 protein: CASSLSQALNTEAFF; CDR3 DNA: TGTGCCAGCAGCCTAAGTCAGGCGTTGAACACTGAAGCTTTCTTT
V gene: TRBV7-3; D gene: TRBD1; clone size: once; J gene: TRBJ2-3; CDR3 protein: CASSSGTGADTQYF; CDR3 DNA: TGTGCCAGCAGCTCCGGGACAGGAGCAGATACGCAGTATTTT
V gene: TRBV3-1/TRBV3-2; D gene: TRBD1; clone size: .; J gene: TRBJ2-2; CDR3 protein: CASSLGQVNTGELFF; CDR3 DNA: TGTGCCAGCAGCCTCGGACAGGTTAACACCGGGGAGCTGTTTTTT
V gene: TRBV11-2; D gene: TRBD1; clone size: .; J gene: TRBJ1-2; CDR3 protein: CASSTTQRQGTHGYTF; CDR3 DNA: TGTGCCAGCAGCACTACACAGAGACAGGGGACGCATGGCTACACCTTC
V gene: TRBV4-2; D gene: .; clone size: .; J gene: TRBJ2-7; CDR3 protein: CASSQGDRQEQYF; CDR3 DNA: TGTGCCAGCAGCCAAGGTGACCGCCAGGAGCAGTACTTC
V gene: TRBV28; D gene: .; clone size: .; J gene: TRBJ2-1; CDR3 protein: CASSLTGQRNNEQFF; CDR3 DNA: TGTGCCAGCAGTTTGACCGGACAGCGAAACAATGAGCAGTTCTTC
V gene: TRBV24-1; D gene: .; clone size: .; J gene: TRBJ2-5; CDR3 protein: CATSDPGTRGRETQYF; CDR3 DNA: TGTGCCACCAGTGACCCCGGGACAAGGGGGAGGGAGACCCAGTACTTC
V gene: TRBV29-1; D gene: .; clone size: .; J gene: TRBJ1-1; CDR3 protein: CSVVGGMNTEAFF; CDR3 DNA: TGCAGCGTTGTGGGCGGTATGAACACTGAAGCTTTCTTT
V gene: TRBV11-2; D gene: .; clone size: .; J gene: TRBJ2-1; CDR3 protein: CASSFEQAPVEQFF; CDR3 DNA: TGTGCCAGCAGCTTTGAACAAGCCCCGGTGGAGCAGTTCTTC
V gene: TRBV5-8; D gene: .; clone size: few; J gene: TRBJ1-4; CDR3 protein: CASSFQQGSEKLFF; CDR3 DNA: TGTGCCAGCAGCTTTCAACAGGGAAGCGAAAAACTGTTTTTT
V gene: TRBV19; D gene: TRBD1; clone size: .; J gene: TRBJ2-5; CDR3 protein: CASNTGVRETQYF; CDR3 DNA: TGTGCCAGTAACACAGGGGTTCGGGAGACCCAGTACTTC
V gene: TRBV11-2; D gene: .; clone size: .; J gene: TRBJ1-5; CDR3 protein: CASSLGVHFNQPQHF; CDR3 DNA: TGTGCCAGCAGCCTGGGGGTACACTTCAATCAGCCCCAGCATTTT
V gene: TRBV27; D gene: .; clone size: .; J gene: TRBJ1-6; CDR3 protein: CAAGRQADSYNSPLHF; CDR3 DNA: TGTGCCGCCGGTCGACAGGCCGACTCCTATAATTCACCCCTCCACTTT
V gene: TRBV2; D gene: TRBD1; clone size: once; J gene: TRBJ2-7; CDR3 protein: CATGQFLYEQYF; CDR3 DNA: TGTGCCACGGGACAGTTTTTATACGAGCAGTACTTC
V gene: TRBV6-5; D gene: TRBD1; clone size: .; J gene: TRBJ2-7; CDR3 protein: CASSYSDRATYEQYF; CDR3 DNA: TGTGCCAGCAGTTACTCAGACAGGGCCACCTACGAGCAGTACTTC
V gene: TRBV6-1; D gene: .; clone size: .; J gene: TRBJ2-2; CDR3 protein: CASSDRYTGELFF; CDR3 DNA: TGTGCCAGCAGTGATAGATACACCGGGGAGCTGTTTTTT
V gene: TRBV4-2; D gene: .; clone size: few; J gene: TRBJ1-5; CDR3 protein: CASSEFINQPQHF; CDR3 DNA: TGTGCCAGCAGCGAGTTCATCAATCAGCCCCAGCATTTT
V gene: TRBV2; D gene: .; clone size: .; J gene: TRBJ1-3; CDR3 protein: CASSGDSPNTIYF; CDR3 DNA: TGTGCCAGCAGTGGAGACAGCCCAAACACCATATATTTT
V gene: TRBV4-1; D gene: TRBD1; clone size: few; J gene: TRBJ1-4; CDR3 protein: CASSQDPKPGRGGEKLFF; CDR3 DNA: TGCGCCAGCAGCCAAGATCCTAAACCGGGCAGGGGGGGAGAAAAACTGTTTTTT
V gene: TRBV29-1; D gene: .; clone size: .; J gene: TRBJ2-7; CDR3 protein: CSVEGGTANPYEQYF; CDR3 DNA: TGCAGCGTTGAGGGCGGGACAGCTAATCCCTACGAGCAGTACTTC
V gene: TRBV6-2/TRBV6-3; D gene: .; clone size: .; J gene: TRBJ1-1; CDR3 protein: CASSYGQNTEAFF; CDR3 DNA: TGTGCCAGCAGTTACGGACAGAACACTGAAGCTTTCTTT
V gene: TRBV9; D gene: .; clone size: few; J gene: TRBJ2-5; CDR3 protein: CASSVAGAPETQYF; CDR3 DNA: TGTGCCAGCAGCGTAGCGGGGGCACCAGAGACCCAGTACTTC
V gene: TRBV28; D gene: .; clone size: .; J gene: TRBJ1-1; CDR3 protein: CASTQMNTEAFF; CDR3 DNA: TGTGCCAGCACTCAGATGAACACTGAAGCTTTCTTT
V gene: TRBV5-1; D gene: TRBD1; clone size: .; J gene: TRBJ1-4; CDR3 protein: CASSFRESTNKQGAYEKLFF; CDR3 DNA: TGCGCCAGCAGCTTCCGGGAATCGACAAACAAACAGGGGGCGTATGAAAAACTGTTTTTT
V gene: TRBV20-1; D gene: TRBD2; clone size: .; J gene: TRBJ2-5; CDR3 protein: CSASPTSGGVETQYF; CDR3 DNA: TGCAGTGCTAGTCCCACTAGCGGGGGGGTGGAGACCCAGTACTTC
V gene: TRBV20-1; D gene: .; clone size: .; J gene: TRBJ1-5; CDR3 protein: CSATSREAQHF; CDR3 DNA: TGCAGTGCTACTTCCAGGGAAGCCCAGCATTTT
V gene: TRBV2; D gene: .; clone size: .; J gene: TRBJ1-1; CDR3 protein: CASSELNTEAFF; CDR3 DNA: TGTGCCAGCAGTGAATTGAACACTGAAGCTTTCTTT
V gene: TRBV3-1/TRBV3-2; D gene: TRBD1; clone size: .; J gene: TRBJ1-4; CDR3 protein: CASSQGRGEKLFF; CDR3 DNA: TGTGCCAGCAGCCAAGGCAGGGGGGAAAAACTGTTTTTT
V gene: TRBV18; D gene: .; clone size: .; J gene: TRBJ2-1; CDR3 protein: CASSPPNEAPNEQFF; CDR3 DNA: TGTGCCAGCTCACCACCGAACGAGGCCCCGAATGAGCAGTTCTTC
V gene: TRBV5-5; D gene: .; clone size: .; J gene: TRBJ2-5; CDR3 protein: CASSLDLGKETQYF; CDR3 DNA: TGTGCCAGCAGCTTGGATTTAGGGAAAGAGACCCAGTACTTC
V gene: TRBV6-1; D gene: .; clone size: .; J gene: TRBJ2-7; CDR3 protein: CASSEARDRPSYEQYF; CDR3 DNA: TGTGCCAGCAGTGAAGCGCGGGACAGACCCTCCTACGAGCAGTACTTC
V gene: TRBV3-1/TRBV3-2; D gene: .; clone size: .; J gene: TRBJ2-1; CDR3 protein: CASSQGLGGEQFF; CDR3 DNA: TGTGCCAGCAGCCAAGGGTTGGGAGGTGAGCAGTTCTTC
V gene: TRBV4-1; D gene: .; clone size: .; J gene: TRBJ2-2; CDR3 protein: CASSQDTRGNTGELFF; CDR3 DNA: TGCGCCAGCAGCCAAGACACGCGGGGGAACACCGGGGAGCTGTTTTTT
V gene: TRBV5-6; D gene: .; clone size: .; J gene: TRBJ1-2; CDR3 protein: CASSLGTRPSPNYGYTF; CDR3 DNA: TGTGCCAGCAGCTTGGGGACAAGGCCATCGCCTAACTATGGCTACACCTTC